This record looks at one T cell receptor (beta chain) sequence and its context. Its antigen remains undetermined. Within one base of it there is no much larger clone, and no base qualities were kept. This sample stems from a study of blood T cells in healthy people across ages (dated by TCRdb to between 2015 and 2016). Turning to the overall study: In model experiments, template switching captured about one uniquely barcoded TCR beta cDNA molecule for every two T cells. To track age-related changes in TCR beta repertoire diversity, the study relied on deep sequencing normalized with unique cDNA molecular identifiers. The donors were split into four age groups: young (average about 16 years), middle-aged (about 40), aged (62) and long-lived (under 90). Two additional independent replicas of 1 million unique cDNA reads from the same blood draw were analyzed for two donors (one aged 18 to 29 and one aged 80 or older).

Overall results and qualifications from the work: Total diversity estimates from one million sequenced T cells were considered lower bounds and underestimates. As age increased, observed TCR beta diversity per million T cells dropped in a roughly linear way, and a significant reduction was already evident by age 40. Observed TCR beta diversity correlated strongly with the percentage of naive T cells measured by flow cytometry. Compared with the aged group, the long-lived group had more naive CD4+ T cells, fewer expanded clones and increased TCR diversity, suggesting age selection. Because the CMV infection status of the donors was unknown, age-related changes in expanded clonotypes may potentially have been confounded. Because profiling used bulk unsorted PBMCs, naive and antigen-experienced compartments could not be compared conclusively.

The approximately 39 donors, aged about 6 to 95 years, were systemically healthy Caucasian individuals from Russia. Around 10 milliliters of peripheral blood were collected from each donor into EDTA-treated Vacutainer tubes. PBMCs were isolated by Ficoll-Paque density-gradient centrifugation, with at least 7 million obtained per sample. Trizol reagent was used to extract total RNA from the PBMCs, yielding at least 5.5 micrograms per sample. For every donor, an aliquot of PBMCs went through flow cytometry to measure the percentages of naive CD45RAhigh/CD27high T cells. The CDR3 spans 13 residues, from the cysteine through the phenylalanine. Only CDR3 DNA is held: 39 bases, read in frame from base 1. CDR1 is given as SGHDN and CDR2 as FVKESK, both from the germline V gene. The library came from 5' RACE. These reads were obtained on an Illumina HiSeq 2500. The second PCR ran for about 6 to 12 cycles and used a J-beta primer mix along with a sample-barcoded 5' primer. Each TCR beta cDNA molecule received a unique molecular identifier from a template-switch 5' adaptor carrying 12 random nucleotides. Each sample yielded at least 3 million CDR3-containing paired-end reads. The Mint cDNA synthesis kit, primed by a TRBC-specific oligonucleotide, was used to synthesize first-strand cDNA from all RNA. Following uracil-DNA glycosylase treatment, all cDNA underwent a first 18-cycle PCR with the universal primers M1SS and BC2_uni_R. For the original study's pipeline: Normalization of each sample was performed by random selection of 1 million high-quality reads, each carrying a distinct molecular identifier. Instead of being binned into consensus sequences, reads with shared molecular identifiers were discarded. MiTCR, set to a Q25 quality threshold and the strictest error-elimination algorithm, was used for CDR3 identification, clonotype clustering and error correction. A nonparametric unseen species model using Euler transformation provided a lower-bound estimate of total TCR beta diversity. TCRdb reprocessing: public reads trimmed at Q25 with fastp, clones called with MiXCR, in-frame beta chains kept. When rows share a CDR3 protein, they turn into one entry using the most common DNA and genes. These V and J calls derive from TCRdb rather than the authors' analysis. Here the sample has approximately 900,000 distinct CDR3 sequences; approximately 32% occur a single time. The ten largest make up 9.5% to 13% of the sample.

This same sample was also taken into another study, of T cells of mothers and their children. The other study reports the following: Nine systemically healthy Caucasian individuals, comprising three mothers and their six children, were included as donors. cDNA synthesis consumed the entire amount of extracted RNA, loaded at around 1.5 ug RNA in each 15 ul reaction. In the second PCR, the M1S primer added sample barcodes and 2-4 random nucleotides. Over 8.5 million TCR beta CDR3 reads came from each mother, compared with some 3.1 million reads from each child. TCR recombination output is similarly shaped by thymic selection in related and unrelated pairs, with a minor effect exerted by inherited differences. Related mother-child pairs always showed normalized repertoire overlap that was slightly higher than in unrelated mother-child pairs, though the difference was never significant. No persistent microchimeric T cell clones were found, with a detection sensitivity of 85 to 100 clones per million clonotypes. In the study, deep NGS was used to compare the TCR beta repertoires of mothers and children, and features distinguishing related mother-child pairs from unrelated individuals were sought. On average, the children were about 12 +/- 4 years old, while the mothers were about 40 +/- 4 years old. After adapter ligation with NEBNext reagents, the libraries were sequenced on Illumina HiSeq 2000 with 100+100 nt paired-end reads. To prevent cross-contamination, the mother and child libraries were prepared one month apart and sequenced in separate runs. For each donor, between about 500,000 and 2,200,000 distinct TCR beta clonotypes were identified. Naive TCR beta clonotypes were estimated from low-frequency clonotypes matched to each donor's FACS-determined naive share, without sorting.

The TCR was taken from a middle-aged woman in good health. Source material: blood. The V and J segments used are TRBV14 and TRBJ2-4; a stretch of 8 junction bases matches TRBD1. With the DNA end fitting TRBJ2-7 better, the J assignment may be wrong. The CDR3 corresponds to CASSGQGASEQYF. The DNA is TGTGCCAGCAGCGGACAGGGAGCTTCCGAGCAGTACTTC.